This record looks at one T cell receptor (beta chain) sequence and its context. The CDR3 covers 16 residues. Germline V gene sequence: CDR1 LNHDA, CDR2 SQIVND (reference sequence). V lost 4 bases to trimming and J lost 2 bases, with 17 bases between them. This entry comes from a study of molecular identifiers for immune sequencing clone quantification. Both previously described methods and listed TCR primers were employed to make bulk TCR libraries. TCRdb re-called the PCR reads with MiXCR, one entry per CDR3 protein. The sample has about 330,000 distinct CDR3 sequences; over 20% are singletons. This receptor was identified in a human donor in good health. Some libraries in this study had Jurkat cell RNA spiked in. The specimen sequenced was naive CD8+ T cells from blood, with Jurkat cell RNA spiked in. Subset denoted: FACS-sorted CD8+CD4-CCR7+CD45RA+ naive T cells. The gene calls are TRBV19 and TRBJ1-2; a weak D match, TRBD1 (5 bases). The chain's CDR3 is CASSTDRESWNYGYTF. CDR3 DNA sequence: TGTGCCAGTAGTACAGACAGAGAGTCATGGAACTATGGCTACACCTTC.